A selection of T cell receptor beta chains follows, all from one sample in a study of blood T cell repertoires in COVID-19. Method: immunoSEQ multiplex PCR; TCRdb's copy keeps in-frame clones and lacks some. Of around 250,000 clones listed, less than 85% are singletons. Sequenced input: peripheral blood. Receptors were obtained from a young woman with acute or convalescent COVID-19. Both conserved end residues are part of each CDR3. D genes are given only for firm matches. Expanded clones get a size class; other rows say once, few or many, or leave the size out.

v_gene	j_gene	d_gene	abundance	CDR3nt	CDR3aa
TRBV5-5	TRBJ1-4	TRBD1	NA	TGTGCCAGCAGCTTGACGGGACAGGGCTCCGGTGGTGAAAAACTGTTTTTT	CASSLTGQGSGGEKLFF
TRBV10-3	TRBJ2-7	NA	NA	TGTGCCATCAGAGAGACCGGGACTCCGTACGAGCAGTACTTC	CAIRETGTPYEQYF
TRBV7-2	TRBJ2-7	TRBD2	NA	TGTGCCAGCAGCTCACGTAGCGGGAGTTACGAGCAGTACTTC	CASSSRSGSYEQYF
TRBV21-1	TRBJ2-3	NA	NA	TGTGCCAGCAGCAAAGTTTCCAGCGCCTTAATTAAAACGCAGTATTTT	CASSKVSSALIKTQYF
TRBV12-3/TRBV12-4	TRBJ1-1	TRBD1	NA	TGTGCCAGCCAGGGGACAGGCTATGAAGCTTTCTTT	CASQGTGYEAFF
TRBV11-3	TRBJ2-1	TRBD2	NA	TGTGCCAGCAGCTTAGATCAAGGCGGGACTAACTCCTACAATGAGCAGTTCTTC	CASSLDQGGTNSYNEQFF
TRBV11-3	TRBJ2-5	TRBD2	NA	TGTGCCAGCAGCACTACTAGCGGGAGGACCGAGACCCAGTACTTC	CASSTTSGRTETQYF
TRBV15	TRBJ2-1	TRBD2	NA	TGTGCCACCAGCGAGTATGCGGGAGGCCGGTACAATGAGCAGTTCTTC	CATSEYAGGRYNEQFF
TRBV9	TRBJ2-7	TRBD2	NA	TGTGCCAGCAGCGCCGGGACTAGATCCTACGAGCAGTACTTC	CASSAGTRSYEQYF
TRBV2	TRBJ1-2	NA	once	TGTGCCAGCAGTGAAGCAGGGGGAGGGAATGGCTACACCTTC	CASSEAGGGNGYTF
TRBV6-6	TRBJ1-1	TRBD1	NA	TGTGCCAGCAGCCTACAGGGGCGGACTGAAGCTTTCTTT	CASSLQGRTEAFF
TRBV12-3/TRBV12-4	TRBJ1-1	NA	NA	TGTGCCAGCACCCTTCTCCGGGACTCTGAAGCTTTCTTT	CASTLLRDSEAFF
TRBV6-4	TRBJ1-1	TRBD1	many	TGTGCCAGCAGTCCCGGGACAGGGGTCACTGAAGCTTTCTTT	CASSPGTGVTEAFF
TRBV12-5	TRBJ1-4	NA	few	TGTGCTAGTGGCCCACAGGGTAATGAAAAACTGTTTTTT	CASGPQGNEKLFF
TRBV3-1/TRBV3-2	TRBJ2-7	TRBD1	NA	TGTGCCAGCAGCCGTAGACAGGGAGCAGGATACGAGCAGTACTTC	CASSRRQGAGYEQYF